This T cell receptor (beta chain) is drawn from a study of blood T cell repertoires in COVID-19. Study in general: Acute and convalescent COVID-19 specimens originated in the United States, Italy and Spain.

Profiled with immunoSEQ multiplex PCR; TCRdb holds only in-frame clones, not every one. Here the sample spans just over 150,000 clones, 88% being singletons. The study assigned cohorts using participant-reported clinical history. This clonotype originated in a woman between 50 and 59 years old who had recovered from COVID-19. The sample comprised PBMCs or T cells enriched from blood (not recorded which).

In DNA, the CDR3 is TGTGCCAGCAGTTACCTCGCAGGGGGGAATCAGCCCCAGCATTTT. Protein: CASSYLAGGNQPQHF. The chain couples TRBV6-6 to TRBJ1-5; 7 bases are shared with TRBD1. V shed 2 bases and J 4 bases; nucleotides not matched to a gene: 5. Per germline, CDR1 MNHNY and CDR2 SVGAGI (reference sequence). There are 15 residues in the CDR3.